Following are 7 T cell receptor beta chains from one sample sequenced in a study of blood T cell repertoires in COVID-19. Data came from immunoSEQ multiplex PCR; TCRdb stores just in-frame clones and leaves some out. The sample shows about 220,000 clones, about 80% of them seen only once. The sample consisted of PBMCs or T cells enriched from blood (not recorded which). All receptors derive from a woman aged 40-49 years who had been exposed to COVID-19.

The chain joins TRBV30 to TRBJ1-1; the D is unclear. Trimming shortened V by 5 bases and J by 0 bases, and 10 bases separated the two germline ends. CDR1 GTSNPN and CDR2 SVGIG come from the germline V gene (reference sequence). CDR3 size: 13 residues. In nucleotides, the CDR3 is TGTGCCTGGGGGAAGCGGTTGAACACTGAAGCTTTCTTT. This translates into CAWGKRLNTEAFF.

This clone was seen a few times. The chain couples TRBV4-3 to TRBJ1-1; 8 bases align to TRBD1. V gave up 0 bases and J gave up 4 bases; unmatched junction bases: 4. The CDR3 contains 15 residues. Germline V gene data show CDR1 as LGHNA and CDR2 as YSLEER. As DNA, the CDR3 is TGCGCCAGCAGCCAAGAGGCAGGGGGCGGCACTGAAGCTTTCTTT. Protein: CASSQEAGGGTEAFF.

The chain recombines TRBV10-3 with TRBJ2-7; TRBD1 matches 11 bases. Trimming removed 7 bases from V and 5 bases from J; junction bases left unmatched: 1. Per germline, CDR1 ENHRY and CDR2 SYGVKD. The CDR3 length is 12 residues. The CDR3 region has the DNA TGTGCCATCAAGGGACAGGGGGACGAGCAGTACTTC. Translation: CAIKGQGDEQYF.

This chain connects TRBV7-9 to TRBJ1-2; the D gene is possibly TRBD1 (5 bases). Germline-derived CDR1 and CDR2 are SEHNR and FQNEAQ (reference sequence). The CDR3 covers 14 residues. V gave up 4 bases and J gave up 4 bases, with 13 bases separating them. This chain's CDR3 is CASSSQGGTYGYTF. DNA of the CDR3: TGTGCCAGCAGCTCCCAGGGAGGGACCTATGGCTACACCTTC.

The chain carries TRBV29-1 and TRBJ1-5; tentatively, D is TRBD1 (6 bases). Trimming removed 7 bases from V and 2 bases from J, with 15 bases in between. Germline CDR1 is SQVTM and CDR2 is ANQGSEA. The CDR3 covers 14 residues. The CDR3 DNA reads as TGCAGCGCCAAGGGGGGGTTGGGCAATCAGCCCCAGCATTTT. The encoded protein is CSAKGGLGNQPQHF. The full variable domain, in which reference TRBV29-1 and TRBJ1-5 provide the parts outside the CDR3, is SAVISQKPSRDICQRGTSLTIQCQVDSQVTMMFWYRQQPGQSLTLIATANQGSEATYESGFVIDKFPISRPNLTFSTLTVSNMSPEDSSIYLCSAKGGLGNQPQHFGDGTRLSIL.

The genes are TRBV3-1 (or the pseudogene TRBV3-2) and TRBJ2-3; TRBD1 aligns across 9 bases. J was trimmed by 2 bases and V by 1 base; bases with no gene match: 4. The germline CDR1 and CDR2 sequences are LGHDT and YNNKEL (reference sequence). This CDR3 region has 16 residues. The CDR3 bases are TGTGCCAGCAGCCAAGGGACAGGGGCTTCCACAGATACGCAGTATTTT. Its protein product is CASSQGTGASTDTQYF.

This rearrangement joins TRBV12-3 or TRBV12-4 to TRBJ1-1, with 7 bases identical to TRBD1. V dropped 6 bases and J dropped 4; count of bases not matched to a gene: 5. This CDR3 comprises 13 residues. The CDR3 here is CASRPGQSTEAFF. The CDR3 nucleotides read TGTGCCAGCAGGCCGGGACAGTCCACTGAAGCTTTCTTT.